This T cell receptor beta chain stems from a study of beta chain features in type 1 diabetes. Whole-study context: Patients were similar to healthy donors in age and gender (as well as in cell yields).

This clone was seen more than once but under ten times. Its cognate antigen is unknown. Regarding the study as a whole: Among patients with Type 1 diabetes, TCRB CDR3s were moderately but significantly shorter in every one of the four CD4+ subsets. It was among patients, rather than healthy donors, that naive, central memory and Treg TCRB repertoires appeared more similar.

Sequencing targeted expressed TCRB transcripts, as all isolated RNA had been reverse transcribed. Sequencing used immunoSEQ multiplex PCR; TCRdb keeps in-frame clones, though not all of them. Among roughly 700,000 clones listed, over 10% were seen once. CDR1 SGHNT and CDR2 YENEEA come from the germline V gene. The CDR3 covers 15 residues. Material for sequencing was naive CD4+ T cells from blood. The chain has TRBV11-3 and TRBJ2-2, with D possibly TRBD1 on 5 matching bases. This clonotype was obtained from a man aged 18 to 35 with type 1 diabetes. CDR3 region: CAASMGPQNTGELFF. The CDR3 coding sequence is TGTGCAGCTTCCATGGGGCCACAGAACACCGGGGAGCTGTTTTTT. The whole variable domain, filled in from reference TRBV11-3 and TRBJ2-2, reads EAGVVQSPRYKIIEKKQPVAFWCNPISGHNTLYWYLQNLGQGPELLIRYENEEAVDDSQLPKDRFSAERLKGVDSTLKIQPAELGDSAVYLCAASMGPQNTGELFFGEGSRLTVL.